A selection of T cell receptor beta chains follows, all from one sample in a study of shared clonotypes between healthy human individuals. Here immunoSEQ multiplex PCR was the method, and the copy in TCRdb shows in-frame clones only, minus some. Of 2 million to 2.5 million clones listed, about 92% are singletons. Material for sequencing was naive CD8+ T cells from PBMCs. These receptors came from a man aged 18 to 30 in good health. Some clones in this sample may be carry-over from other donors' samples. Both conserved end residues are trimmed from each CDR3. Fields, in order: V gene, J gene, CDR3 protein.

V gene: TRBV2; J gene: TRBJ2-7; CDR3 protein: ASSEFRGAGYEQY
V gene: TRBV19; J gene: TRBJ1-5; CDR3 protein: AASGLPREPQH
V gene: TRBV5-6; J gene: TRBJ2-7; CDR3 protein: ASSPGLAGGFGYEQY
V gene: TRBV7-8; J gene: TRBJ2-5; CDR3 protein: ASSWRDREETQY
V gene: TRBV4-1; J gene: TRBJ2-1; CDR3 protein: ASSPRTSGEQF
V gene: TRBV7-9; J gene: TRBJ1-5; CDR3 protein: ASSSGQPQH
V gene: TRBV5-5; J gene: TRBJ1-2; CDR3 protein: ASSSTRGNYGYT
V gene: TRBV9; J gene: TRBJ2-1; CDR3 protein: ASSVTLTSGIQNEQF
V gene: TRBV7-2; J gene: TRBJ1-5; CDR3 protein: ASSTTGGGQPQH
V gene: TRBV15; J gene: TRBJ1-4; CDR3 protein: ATSRGGGADEKLF
V gene: TRBV7-9; J gene: TRBJ2-1; CDR3 protein: ASSQSAREGNEQF
V gene: TRBV4-1; J gene: TRBJ2-5; CDR3 protein: ASSSGQVQETQY
V gene: TRBV7-3; J gene: TRBJ2-7; CDR3 protein: ASSKDYYYEQY
V gene: TRBV9; J gene: TRBJ1-1; CDR3 protein: ASSVLGAGDYTEAF
V gene: TRBV4-2; J gene: TRBJ1-2; CDR3 protein: ASSPASQGGYGYT
V gene: TRBV11-3; J gene: TRBJ2-1; CDR3 protein: ASSLAPAGYQNEQF
V gene: TRBV6-4; J gene: TRBJ2-1; CDR3 protein: ASSDSTLNNEQF
V gene: TRBV29-1; J gene: TRBJ2-5; CDR3 protein: SVRTTFGETQY
V gene: TRBV19; J gene: TRBJ1-4; CDR3 protein: ASSERGKTNEKLF
V gene: TRBV7-9; J gene: TRBJ2-2; CDR3 protein: ASSLRLREATGELF
V gene: TRBV29-1; J gene: TRBJ1-1; CDR3 protein: SVETGIAF
V gene: TRBV13; J gene: TRBJ2-1; CDR3 protein: ASKGTSGHNEQF
V gene: TRBV10-3; J gene: TRBJ2-1; CDR3 protein: AIDGGSNEQF
V gene: TRBV10-3; J gene: TRBJ1-4; CDR3 protein: AISESRATNEKLF
V gene: TRBV29-1; J gene: TRBJ2-5; CDR3 protein: SVDLGAAQETQY
V gene: TRBV7-9; J gene: TRBJ2-7; CDR3 protein: ASSARDAFSYEQY
V gene: TRBV19; J gene: TRBJ2-7; CDR3 protein: ASSILGSGTGSSEQY
V gene: TRBV5-4; J gene: TRBJ2-6; CDR3 protein: ASSFRPSGANVLT
V gene: TRBV9; J gene: TRBJ2-1; CDR3 protein: ASSVPQGLASSYNEQF
V gene: TRBV6-5; J gene: TRBJ2-5; CDR3 protein: ASSPETDQETQY
V gene: TRBV29-1; J gene: TRBJ2-7; CDR3 protein: SGSGTSHEQY
V gene: TRBV4-2; J gene: TRBJ2-1; CDR3 protein: ASSQDRGTGYNEQF
V gene: TRBV6-6; J gene: TRBJ1-5; CDR3 protein: ASSPSGTGYQPQH
V gene: TRBV6-1; J gene: TRBJ2-1; CDR3 protein: ASTRGLNEQF
V gene: TRBV6-5; J gene: TRBJ2-5; CDR3 protein: ASSLEGETQY
V gene: TRBV5-4; J gene: TRBJ1-1; CDR3 protein: ASSLGTLNTEAF
V gene: TRBV9; J gene: TRBJ2-1; CDR3 protein: ASSPDFTGTSVNEQF
V gene: TRBV10-3; J gene: TRBJ1-2; CDR3 protein: AISGPFEGNYGYT
V gene: TRBV4-1; J gene: TRBJ2-7; CDR3 protein: ASSQVSSGSYEQY
V gene: TRBV27; J gene: TRBJ1-2; CDR3 protein: ASSLTVSYGYT
V gene: TRBV4-1; J gene: TRBJ1-2; CDR3 protein: ASSQVGDYGYT
V gene: TRBV27; J gene: TRBJ2-1; CDR3 protein: ASSLTGLGDEQF
V gene: TRBV19; J gene: TRBJ1-1; CDR3 protein: ASNPGEGLGTEAF
V gene: TRBV9; J gene: TRBJ1-1; CDR3 protein: ASSVDRGDTEAF
V gene: TRBV7-8; J gene: TRBJ2-7; CDR3 protein: ASSGTGNMIYEQY
V gene: TRBV9; J gene: TRBJ2-7; CDR3 protein: ASSVAAGYEQY
V gene: TRBV9; J gene: TRBJ2-1; CDR3 protein: ASSGPGTSFNNEQF
V gene: TRBV29-1; J gene: TRBJ2-3; CDR3 protein: SVEFTGASTDTQY
V gene: TRBV27; J gene: TRBJ2-7; CDR3 protein: ASSFGTGANEQY
V gene: TRBV5-4; J gene: TRBJ2-7; CDR3 protein: ASSFTSGISTYEQY
V gene: TRBV7-9; J gene: TRBJ1-1; CDR3 protein: ASSPRGWTEAF
V gene: TRBV5-1; J gene: TRBJ1-1; CDR3 protein: ASSPGRREATEAF
V gene: TRBV5-1; J gene: TRBJ1-1; CDR3 protein: ASSLVQGNTEAF
V gene: TRBV28; J gene: TRBJ1-3; CDR3 protein: ASSSPGTTILGNTIY
V gene: TRBV30; J gene: TRBJ2-3; CDR3 protein: AWSVVVAGGTDTQY
V gene: TRBV5-6; J gene: TRBJ2-1; CDR3 protein: ASSLAIGAGVFSEQF
V gene: TRBV19; J gene: TRBJ1-2; CDR3 protein: ASSNEGPQWNYGYT